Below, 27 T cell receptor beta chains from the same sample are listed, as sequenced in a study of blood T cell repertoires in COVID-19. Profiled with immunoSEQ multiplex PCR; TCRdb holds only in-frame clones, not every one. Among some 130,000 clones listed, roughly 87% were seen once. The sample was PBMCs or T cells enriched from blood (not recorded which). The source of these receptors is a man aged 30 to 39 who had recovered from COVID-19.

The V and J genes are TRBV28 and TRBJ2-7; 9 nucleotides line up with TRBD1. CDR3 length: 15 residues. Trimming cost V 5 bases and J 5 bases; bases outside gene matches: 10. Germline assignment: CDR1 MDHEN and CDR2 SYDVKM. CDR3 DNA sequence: TGTGCCAGCAGTCAACAGGGGGCGGTGTTGGACGAGCAGTACTTC. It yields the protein CASSQQGAVLDEQYF.

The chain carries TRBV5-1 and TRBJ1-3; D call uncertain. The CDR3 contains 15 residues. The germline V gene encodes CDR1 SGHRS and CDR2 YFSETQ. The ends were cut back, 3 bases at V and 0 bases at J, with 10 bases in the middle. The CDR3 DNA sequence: TGCGCCAGCAGCTATGGACTGGACTCTGGAAACACCATATATTTT. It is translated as CASSYGLDSGNTIYF.

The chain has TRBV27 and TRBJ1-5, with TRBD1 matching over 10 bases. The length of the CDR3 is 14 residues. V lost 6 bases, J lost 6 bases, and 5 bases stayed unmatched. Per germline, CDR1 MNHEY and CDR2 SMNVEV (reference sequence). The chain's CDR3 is CASRTGGEGQPQHF. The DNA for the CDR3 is TGTGCCAGCAGGACAGGGGGCGAGGGTCAGCCCCAGCATTTT.

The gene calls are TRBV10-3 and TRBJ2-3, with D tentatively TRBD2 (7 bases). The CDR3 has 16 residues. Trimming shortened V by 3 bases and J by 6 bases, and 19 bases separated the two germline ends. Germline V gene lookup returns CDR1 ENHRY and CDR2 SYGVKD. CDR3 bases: TGTGCCATCAGTGACGAAGGGGGGGGCATGCTTGATACGCAGTATTTT. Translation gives CAISDEGGGMLDTQYF.

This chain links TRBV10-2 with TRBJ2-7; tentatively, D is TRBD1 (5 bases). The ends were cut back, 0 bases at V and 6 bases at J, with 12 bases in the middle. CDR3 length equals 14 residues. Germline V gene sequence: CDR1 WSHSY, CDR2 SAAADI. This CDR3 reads CASSESRQGLEQYV. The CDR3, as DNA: TGCGCCAGCAGTGAGTCGAGGCAGGGCCTCGAGCAGTACGTC.

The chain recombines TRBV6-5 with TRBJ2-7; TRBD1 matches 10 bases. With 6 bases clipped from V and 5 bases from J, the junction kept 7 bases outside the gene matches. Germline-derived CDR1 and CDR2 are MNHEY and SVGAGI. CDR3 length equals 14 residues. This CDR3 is CASSTGTGAHEQYF. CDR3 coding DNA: TGTGCCAGCAGCACCGGGACAGGGGCCCACGAGCAGTACTTC.

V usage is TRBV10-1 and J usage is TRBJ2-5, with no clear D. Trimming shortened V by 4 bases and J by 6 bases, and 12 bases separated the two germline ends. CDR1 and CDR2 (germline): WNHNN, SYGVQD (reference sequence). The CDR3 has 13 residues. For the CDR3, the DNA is TGCGCCAGCAGTGGGGCCGTGGGTCAGACCCAGTACTTC. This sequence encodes CASSGAVGQTQYF.

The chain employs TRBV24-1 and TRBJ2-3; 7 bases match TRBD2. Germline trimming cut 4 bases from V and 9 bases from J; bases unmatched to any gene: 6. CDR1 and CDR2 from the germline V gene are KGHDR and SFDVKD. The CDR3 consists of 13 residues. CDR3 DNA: TGTGCCACCAGTGACCAAGTCGGGGGGACGCAGTATTTT. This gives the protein CATSDQVGGTQYF.

The CDR3 DNA reads as TGTGCCAGCACCCCGGGACTAGCTAACGGGGAGCTGTTTTTT. Its translation: CASTPGLANGELFF. The chain carries TRBV9 and TRBJ2-2; 9 positions match TRBD2. Germline assignment: CDR1 SGDLS and CDR2 YYNGEE. This CDR3 has 14 amino acids. With 6 bases clipped from V and 7 bases from J, the junction kept 7 bases outside the gene matches.

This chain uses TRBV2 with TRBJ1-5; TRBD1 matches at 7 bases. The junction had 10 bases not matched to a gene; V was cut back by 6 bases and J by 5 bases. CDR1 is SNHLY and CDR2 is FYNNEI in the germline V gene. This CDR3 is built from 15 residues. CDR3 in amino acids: CASSLGTENYQPQHF. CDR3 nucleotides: TGTGCCAGCAGCCTCGGGACAGAGAATTATCAGCCCCAGCATTTT.

CDR3 bases: TGTGCCAGCAGTATGGGACTAGCGGGGTCCTACGAGCAGTACGTC. It codes for CASSMGLAGSYEQYV. The chain links TRBV6-5 to TRBJ2-7; 13 nucleotides align to TRBD2. The CDR3 is made up of 15 amino acids. In germline, CDR1 is MNHEY, CDR2 SVGAGI. V trimming: 5 bases; J trimming: 1 base; junction bases outside the gene matches: 2.

For the CDR3, the DNA is TGCGCCAGCAGCCGGGATCGGGACAGGGGAAAAGCTAACTATGGCTACACCTTC. This codes for CASSRDRDRGKANYGYTF. The chain recombines TRBV5-1 with TRBJ1-2; 10 bases match TRBD1. CDR1 is SGHRS, CDR2 YFSETQ, per germline. V shed 4 bases, J shed 0 bases, and the junction held 12 bases outside the gene matches. The CDR3 has 18 residues.

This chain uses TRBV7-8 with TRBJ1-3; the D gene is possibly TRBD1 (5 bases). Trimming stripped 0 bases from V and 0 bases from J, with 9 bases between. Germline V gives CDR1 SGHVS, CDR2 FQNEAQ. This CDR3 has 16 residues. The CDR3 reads CASSLAPGYSGNTIYF. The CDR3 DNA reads TGTGCCAGCAGCTTAGCGCCAGGGTACTCTGGAAACACCATATATTTT.

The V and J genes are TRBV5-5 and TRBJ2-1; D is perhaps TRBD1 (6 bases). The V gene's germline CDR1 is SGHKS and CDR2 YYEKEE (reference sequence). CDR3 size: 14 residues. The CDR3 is CATTEQGPYNEQFF. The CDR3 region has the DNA TGTGCAACCACTGAGCAGGGGCCCTACAATGAGCAGTTCTTC.

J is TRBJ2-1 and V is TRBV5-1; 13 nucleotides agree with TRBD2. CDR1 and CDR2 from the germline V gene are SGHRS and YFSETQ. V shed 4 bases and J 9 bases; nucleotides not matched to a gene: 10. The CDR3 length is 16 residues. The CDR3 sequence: CASSPTGLAGVAEQFF. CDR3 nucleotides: TGCGCCAGCAGCCCTACTGGACTAGCGGGGGTCGCTGAGCAGTTCTTC.

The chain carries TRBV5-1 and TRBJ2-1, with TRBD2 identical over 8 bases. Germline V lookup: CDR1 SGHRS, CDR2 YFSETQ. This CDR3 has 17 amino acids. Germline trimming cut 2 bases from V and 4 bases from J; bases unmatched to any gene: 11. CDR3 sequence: CASSFISSGQNYNEQFF. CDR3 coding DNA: TGCGCCAGCAGCTTTATCTCTAGCGGGCAAAATTACAATGAGCAGTTCTTC.

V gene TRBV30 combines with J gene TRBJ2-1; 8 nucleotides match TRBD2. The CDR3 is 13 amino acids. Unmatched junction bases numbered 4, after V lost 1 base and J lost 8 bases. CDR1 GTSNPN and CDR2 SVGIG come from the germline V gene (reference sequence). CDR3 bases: TGTGCCTGGAGTGGGACTAGCTCGTATGAGCAGTTCTTC. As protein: CAWSGTSSYEQFF.

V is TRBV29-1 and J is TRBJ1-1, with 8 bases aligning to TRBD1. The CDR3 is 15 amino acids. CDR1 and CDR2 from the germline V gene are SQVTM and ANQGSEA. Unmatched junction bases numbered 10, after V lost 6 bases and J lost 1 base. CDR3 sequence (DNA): TGCAGCGTCGGAGACAGGGGTCGAGGGAACACTGAAGCTTTCTTT. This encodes CSVGDRGRGNTEAFF.

CDR3 in DNA: TGTGCCAGAAGCTTGGGACTTCCTGGTGGGGAGACCCAGTACTTC. Protein sequence: CARSLGLPGGETQYF. The chain links TRBV5-3 to TRBJ2-5, with D unresolved. TRBV5-3 carries the ORF label, with uncertain function. The length of the CDR3 is 15 residues. The ends were cut back, 0 bases at V and 5 bases at J, with 14 bases in the middle.

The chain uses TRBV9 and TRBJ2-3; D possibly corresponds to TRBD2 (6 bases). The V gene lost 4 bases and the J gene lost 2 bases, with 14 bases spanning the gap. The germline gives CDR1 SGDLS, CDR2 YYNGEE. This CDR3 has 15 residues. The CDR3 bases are TGTGCCAGCAGCCTCGGAGGGCGGGACACAGATACGCAGTATTTT. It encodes CASSLGGRDTDTQYF.

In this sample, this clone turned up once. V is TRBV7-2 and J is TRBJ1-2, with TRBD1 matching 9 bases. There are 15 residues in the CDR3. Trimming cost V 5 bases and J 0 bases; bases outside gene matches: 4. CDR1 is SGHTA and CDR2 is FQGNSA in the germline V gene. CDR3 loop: CASSQDRGANYGYTF. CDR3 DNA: TGTGCCAGCAGCCAGGACAGGGGAGCTAACTATGGCTACACCTTC.

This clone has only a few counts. The CDR3 coding sequence is TGTGCCAGCAGCAAAGACGACGGAATAGCTCCGAACACCGGGGAGCTGTTTTTT. Protein sequence: CASSKDDGIAPNTGELFF. J is TRBJ2-2 and V is TRBV21-1; the table's D gene call, TRBD2, was not cross checked with the DNA. TRBV21-1 is recorded as a pseudogene. This CDR3 comprises 18 residues.

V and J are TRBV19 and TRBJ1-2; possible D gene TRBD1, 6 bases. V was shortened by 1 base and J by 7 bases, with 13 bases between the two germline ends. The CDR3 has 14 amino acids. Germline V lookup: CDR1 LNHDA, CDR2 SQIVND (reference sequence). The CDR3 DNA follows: TGTGCCAGTAGTATAGGAACAGGGACGGGTGGCTACACCTTC. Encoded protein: CASSIGTGTGGYTF.

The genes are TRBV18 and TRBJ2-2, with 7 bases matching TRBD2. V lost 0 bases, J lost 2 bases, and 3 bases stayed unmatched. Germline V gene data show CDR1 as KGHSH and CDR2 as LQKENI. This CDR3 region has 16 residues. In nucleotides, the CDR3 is TGTGCCAGCTCACCACCCCGGGGGGAAAACACCGGGGAGCTGTTTTTT. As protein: CASSPPRGENTGELFF.

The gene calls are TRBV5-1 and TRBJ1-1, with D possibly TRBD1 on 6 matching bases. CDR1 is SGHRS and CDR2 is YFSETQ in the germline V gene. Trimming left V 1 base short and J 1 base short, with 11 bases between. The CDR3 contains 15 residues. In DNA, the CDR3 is TGCGCCAGCAGCTTGTTTGGGACAACGAACACTGAAGCTTTCTTT. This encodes CASSLFGTTNTEAFF.

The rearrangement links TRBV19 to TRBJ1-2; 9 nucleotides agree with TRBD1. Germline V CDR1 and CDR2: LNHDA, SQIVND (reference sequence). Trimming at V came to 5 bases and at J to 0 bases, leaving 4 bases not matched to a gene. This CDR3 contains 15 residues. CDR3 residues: CASSSGTGTNYGYTF. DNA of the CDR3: TGTGCCAGTAGTTCGGGGACAGGGACTAACTATGGCTACACCTTC.

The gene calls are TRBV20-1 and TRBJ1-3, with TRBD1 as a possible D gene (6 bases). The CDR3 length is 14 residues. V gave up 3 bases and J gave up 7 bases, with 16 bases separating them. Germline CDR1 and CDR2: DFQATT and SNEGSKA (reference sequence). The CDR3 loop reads CSASARGVPNTIYF. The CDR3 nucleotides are TGCAGTGCTAGTGCCAGGGGAGTCCCCAACACCATATATTTT.